What follows describes a single T cell receptor (beta chain). What it recognizes is unknown. These data belong to a study of OX40 agonist ivuxolimab in advanced cancers. Study summary: Every 2 weeks, patients got intravenous ivuxolimab at one of six dose levels (0.01-10 mg/kg). Anti-PD-1, anti-PD-L1 or anti-CTLA-4 therapy given earlier was allowed, and around 40% had some.

The germline CDR1 and CDR2 sequences are SQVTM and ANQGSEA. V was trimmed by 4 bases and J by 4 bases, leaving 6 bases between them. This CDR3 comprises 11 residues. Points from the study as a whole: Relative to CD4+, CD8+ T cells held more expanded clones on average. At 0.1 to 3.0 mg/kg, clonal expansion of CD4+ and CD8+ blood T cells had occurred by week 6.

Sequencing was performed with immunoSEQ multiplex PCR; in TCRdb, only in-frame clones are kept and a portion is missing. The sample consists of more than 75,000 clones, about nine tenths of them appearing once. The rearrangement links TRBV29-1 to TRBJ2-3; D not certain. Material: CD4+ or CD8+ T cells sorted from blood, obtained in a trial of the OX40 agonist ivuxolimab. The TCR comes from an adult with an advanced solid tumor such as melanoma, head and neck, liver or kidney cancer. CDR3 nucleotides: TGCAGCGTTGTGATTTCAGATACGCAGTATTTT. Protein sequence: CSVVISDTQYF.